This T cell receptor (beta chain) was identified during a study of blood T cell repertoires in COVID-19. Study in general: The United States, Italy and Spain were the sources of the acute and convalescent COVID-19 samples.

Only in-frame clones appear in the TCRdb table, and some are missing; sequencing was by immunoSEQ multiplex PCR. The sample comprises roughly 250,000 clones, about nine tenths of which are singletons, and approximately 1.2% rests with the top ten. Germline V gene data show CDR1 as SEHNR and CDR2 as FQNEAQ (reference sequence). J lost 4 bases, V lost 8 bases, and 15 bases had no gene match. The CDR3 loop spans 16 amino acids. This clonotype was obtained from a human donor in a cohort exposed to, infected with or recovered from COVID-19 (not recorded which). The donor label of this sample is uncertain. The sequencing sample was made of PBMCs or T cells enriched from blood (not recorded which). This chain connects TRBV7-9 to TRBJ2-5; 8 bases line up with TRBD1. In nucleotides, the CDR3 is TGTGCCAGCGACAACTCTGGGGCAGGGGGCGGAGAGACCCAGTACTTC. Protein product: CASDNSGAGGGETQYF.